This TCR beta chain was observed in a study of blood T cell repertoires in COVID-19 (dated by TCRdb to about 2020). Turning to the overall study: Collaborator samples came from the United States, Italy and Spain and covered acute and convalescent phases of COVID-19. The material from the prospective study consisted of cDNA or gDNA derived from T cells, B-cell-depleted T cells, or PBMCs. The repertoires were made available in a free public database intended to serve as a resource for research on the immune response to SARS-CoV-2. Deeply sampled blood TCRbeta repertoires from subjects exposed to, actively infected with, or recovered from COVID-19 were included in the dataset. HLA class I and class II types, where available, came from metadata supplied by the sample provider rather than from assay-based typing. Sample metadata almost always included a de-identified subject ID, COVID-19 status, age in years and sex. Samples came from the ongoing ImmuneRACE study (first 160 participants) plus 1,254 subjects from 6 global collaborators. The full study reports these points: Clinical and demographic metadata were provided uncurated, with the amount varying by source and participant.

TCRbeta CDR3 regions were amplified from genomic DNA using the immunoSEQ Assay, a bias-controlled multiplex PCR. From the authors' description of their analysis: Within the assay, amplification of reference gene primers was used to estimate how many nucleated cells each sample contained. To quantify the absolute abundance of each unique TCRbeta CDR3 rearrangement, sequence reads were collapsed and filtered. Productive Simpson clonality was computed per sample as the square root of Simpson's diversity index over productive rearrangements. In its TCRdb copy, this immuneACCESS table keeps in-frame sequences only and misses some clones. Where compared with another copy, unresolved V genes explain less than half of these, and the others have no known cause. The V and J calls and clone size were taken over from that table, and D and trimming were inferred from the DNA. For this sample the table gives 130,000 to 150,000 clones, of which 75% to 85% were detected only once. The ten top clones hold roughly 8.4% of the sample.

Each collaborating institution followed its own protocols to collect whole blood in K2EDTA tubes. For TCRbeta analysis, collaborators shipped samples as frozen whole blood, isolated PBMCs, or DNA extracted from either of those sample types. After removal of 4 bases from V and 3 bases from J, the junction retains 8 bases not matched to a gene. CDR1 and CDR2 are read off the germline V gene as SGDLS and YYNGEE. Inclusive of the bounding cysteine and phenylalanine, the CDR3 is 15 residues long. The DNA shown is the 45-base CDR3, in frame from base 1. Points on this clone: The antigen it recognizes is unknown. Per-nucleotide qualities are absent, and no much larger clonotype sits a single base away.

The sequence is built from TRBV9 and TRBJ1-2; 8 central bases correspond to TRBD1. Material for sequencing was peripheral blood. The origin of this receptor is a human donor with acute or convalescent COVID-19. The donor label of this sample is uncertain. The CDR3 in this case is CASSPRSDRDYGYTF. Read as DNA, the sequence is TGTGCCAGCAGCCCTCGGTCGGACAGGGACTATGGCTACACCTTC.